This T cell receptor (beta chain) was retrieved from a study of cytomegalovirus exposure and HLA in healthy donors (dated 2017 in TCRdb). Regarding the study in general: An earlier analysis of around 600 of the donors reported 276 Gb of sequence data and about 100 million unique TCR beta sequences from some 180 million T cells. An early release covering roughly 640 HLA-typed donors comprised about 300 gigabases of sequencing data and roughly 85 million unique TCR sequences. Of the roughly 400 genotyped donors, over 80% were placed in the genetic ancestry cluster associated with self-reported Caucasian donors. The study aimed to test whether signatures of past pathogen exposure could be identified by cataloging public T cell receptors. Using immunosequencing, the study profiled T cell repertoires from around 680 subjects and related those repertoires to cytomegalovirus serostatus. Besides the first cohort of about 730 subjects, a separate validation cohort made up of 120 different subjects was used. To predict cytomegalovirus infection status, the study brought together high-throughput TCR immunosequencing, statistical association of individual TCRs with disease status, and machine learning. In a later analysis, previously published TCR beta repertoires from several hundred donors were re-analyzed and high-resolution HLA genotyping was added so that TCR occurrence patterns could be studied. The later analysis used no new phenotypic data to find candidate immune exposures, relying instead on TCR beta sequences and their occurrence across donors. An earlier analysis of nearly 600 of the donors applied high-throughput TCR beta sequencing to assess whether each TCR beta V gene segment acted as functional or pseudogenic. Alongside the repertoire data, information on donor age, sex, ethnicity and CMV serostatus was compiled. Genome-wide SNP genotypes for about three fifths of the roughly 670 donors were used in a later genetic analysis, which treated that subset as a discovery cohort. All discovery cohort repertoires had been generated on a single sequencing platform. HLA typing covered class I and class II loci at four-digit resolution. The number of donors typed differed by locus, with roughly 629-640 for A, B, C, DRB1 and DQB1, approximately 500 for DQA1, some 570 for DPA1, and under 490 for DPB1. Because of strong linkage in the cohort, five DR-DQ haplotypes were treated as single units for association and clustering. Across approximately 420 genotyped donors of the cohort, an average of approximately 220,000 unique TCR beta nucleotide sequences per donor were sequenced, and roughly 17% of those sequences were non-productive.

The cohort consisted of hundreds of healthy bone marrow donors. At the time of sampling, every cohort member was nominally healthy, though immune exposures that went unrecorded were likely present. The donor tested CMV seronegative, placing the donor among the 350 or so seronegative members of the cohort. Every donor gave a peripheral blood sample, and the peripheral blood mononuclear cells from that sample were used for TCR beta sequencing. Genomic DNA was extracted from the blood cell samples with the Qiagen DNeasy Blood Extraction Kit. For this clone: Its target antigen remains unknown. No much larger clonotype is one base removed from it; base qualities were not supplied.

What the research found in general, with its limitations: A further reported finding was that TCR beta sequences accurately predicted the HLA-A and HLA-B alleles for most subjects in the first cohort. A later analysis found that TCR association rates varied across HLA loci, with DRB1 alleles showing the most associated TCRs and HLA-C alleles the fewest. In a later analysis, 15,000 to 20,000 TCR beta sequences were associated with specific HLA alleles at a false discovery rate of 0.05. In vitro tests confirmed that three of the cytomegalovirus-associated TCR beta chains recognize cytomegalovirus antigens. In a later analysis, several top co-occurrence clusters were reported to appear linked to parvovirus B19, influenza, CMV and Epstein-Barr virus. Most CMV-associated TCR beta chains appeared to be HLA-restricted in a later analysis, and the HLA associations seemed to be driven largely by CMV exposure. The sequencing pipeline was judged likely to have produced a cluster of highly shared sequence variants as a technical artifact. About 17 rarely observed V segments, including chromosome 9 orphons, were excluded from the earlier analysis of some 590 of the donors because counts were too low. It was suggested by the authors that the approach could potentially be generalized to other disease states and immunological phenotypes. An earlier analysis of 587 of the donors showed that most TCR beta V segments appeared in productive rearrangements either about 87% or about 30% of the time, which broadly matched IMGT annotations. The study listed 164 TCR beta chains as associated with cytomegalovirus. HLA typing was unavailable for some donors at each locus, so association tests used only the typed subset. Linkage disequilibrium might explain the correlated functional status among segregating V segments, but an unknown experimental factor could not be ruled out. V-gene and J-gene trimming of TCR beta chains was associated with a missense DCLRE1C variant in a later genetic analysis, and the association was replicated in an independent cohort. Across donors, most TCR sequences were observed very rarely, whereas some public TCRs were present in many individuals. Compared with equally common non-associated chains, HLA-associated TCR beta chains in a later analysis were more clonally expanded and had lower generation probabilities. The 87-base-pair reads could not distinguish some IMGT-functional V segments, including TRBV6-2 and TRBV6-3, so those segments were excluded. The cohort was sequenced for TCR beta chains only, and without alpha or paired-chain data the features that could be detected were limited. Presence/absence analyses assumed roughly uniform sequencing depth across donors, an assumption that may not hold. Strong co-occurrence of HLA alleles, especially DR and DQ, made assigning TCR associations to individual alleles difficult. The classifier was reported to diagnose cytomegalovirus status with high specificity and sensitivity in both the original and validation cohorts. According to a later genetic analysis, donors in an Asian-associated ancestry cluster had fewer N-insertions in productive TCRs than the approximately 610-donor mean. The only immune exposure information available for the cohort was CMV serostatus.

Taken from the germline V gene (reference sequence), the CDR1 and CDR2 loops are WNHNN and SYGVQD. From cysteine to phenylalanine, the CDR3 is 16 amino acids long. The kept DNA is CDR3 alone, 48 bases in frame from the first base. The germline ends are 11 bases apart after V is trimmed by 2 bases and J by 0 bases. Receptor amplification or capture employed the immunoSEQ multiplex PCR assay. A mixture of 60 forward primers for TCR Vbeta segments and 13 reverse primers for TCR Jbeta segments was used in the multiplex PCR. A multiplex PCR assay on genomic DNA amplified the CDR3 region of rearranged TCR beta genes. The Illumina HiSeq System was used to sequence the amplified TCR beta libraries as 87-base-pair reads. In the paper's pipeline: A later analysis tallied 75 million to 85 million unique TCR beta chains across the 660 or so repertoires, and about 10 million of those chains were shared by two or more donors. Raw reads were error-corrected and collapsed into unique sequences with a nearest-neighbor algorithm that merged closely related sequences to remove PCR and sequencing errors. CDR3 sequences were aligned to IMGT reference sequences to assign V, D and J gene segments. For a sequence to be retained, at least a six-nucleotide match to both a V gene segment and a J gene segment was required. Rearrangements were called productive when the CDR3 lacked stop codons and stayed in frame with V and J; all others were non-productive. Following IMGT convention, CDR3 was defined as the stretch from the second conserved V-encoded cysteine to the conserved J-encoded phenylalanine. In an earlier analysis of 587 of the donors, sequences lacking an unambiguous match to a single V gene segment were excluded. An earlier analysis of some 610 of the donors called V segments functional above 56.7% productive rearrangements and segregating when the between-donor standard deviation exceeded 5%. A statistical classification framework was built to diagnose cytomegalovirus status from the catalog of TCR beta chain sequences. In a later analysis, V and J genes were assigned by comparing TCR nucleotide sequences against IMGT/GENE-DB human TR gene sequences. The TCRdist pipeline was used in a later analysis to assign CDR3 sequences and most-parsimonious VDJ recombination scenarios. In a later analysis, every TCR beta chain was defined by the combination of its CDR3 amino acid sequence and its V-gene family, and reads without a unique V-gene family were dropped. To address suspected cross-contamination and a sequencing artifact, a later analysis removed approximately 590 highly shared, low-generation-probability nucleotide sequences. For each public chain, a later analysis derived a clonal expansion index from normalized ranks of inferred template counts within each repertoire. In a later analysis, generation probabilities were computed using a VDJ recombination model fitted to out-of-frame rearrangements, and the results were checked against IGoR. In a later analysis, TCR-TCR, TCR-HLA and TCR-CMV co-occurrence was scored with hypergeometric tests, and a repertoire-size bias correction was applied to TCR pairs. False discovery rates were estimated in a later analysis by permuting HLA or CMV assignments 20 times. A later analysis grouped co-occurring TCRs with DBSCAN, adding TCRdist sequence similarity when clustering within HLA-allele-positive subsets. Repertoires with fewer than 30,000 or more than 120,000 public chains were left out of co-occurrence clustering, as were five repertoires with anomalous nucleotide sharing. TCRdb re-hosts the immuneACCESS table, in-frame sequences only. Its copies lack some clones; in the studies checked, an unresolved V gene accounts for under half of them, and the cause for the rest is not known. The V and J calls and clone size are taken from that table; D and trimming were inferred from the DNA. The sample table shows 90,000 to 100,000 clones, and 76% are seen once. The ten largest make up 1.5% to 2% of the sample.

This receptor was obtained from a man aged 40-49 years in good health and CMV-seronegative. Sequencing used PBMCs. The rearrangement joined TRBV10-1 to TRBJ2-1; a tentative D match to TRBD2 spans 5 bases. This receptor carries the CDR3 CASSEGTSFSYNEQFF. DNA sequence: TGCGCCAGCAGTGAGGGAACTAGTTTCTCCTACAATGAGCAGTTCTTC.